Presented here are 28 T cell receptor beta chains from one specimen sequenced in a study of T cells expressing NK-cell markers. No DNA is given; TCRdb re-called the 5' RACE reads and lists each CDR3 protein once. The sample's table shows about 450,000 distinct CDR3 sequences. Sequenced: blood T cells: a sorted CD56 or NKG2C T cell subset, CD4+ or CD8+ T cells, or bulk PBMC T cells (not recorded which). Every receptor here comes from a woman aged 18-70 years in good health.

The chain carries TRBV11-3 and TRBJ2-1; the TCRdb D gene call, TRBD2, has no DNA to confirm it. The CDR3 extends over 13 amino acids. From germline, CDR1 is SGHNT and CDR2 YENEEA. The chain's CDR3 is CASQERGGNEQFF.

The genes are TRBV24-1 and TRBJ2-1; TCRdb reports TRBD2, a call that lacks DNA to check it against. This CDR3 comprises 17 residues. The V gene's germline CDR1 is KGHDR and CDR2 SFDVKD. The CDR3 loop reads CATSDSSGGGSYNEQFF.

The CDR3 sequence is CASSHYGTFEAFF. The chain is built from TRBV6-2 or TRBV6-3 and TRBJ1-1. This CDR3 region has 13 residues. In germline, CDR1 is MNHEY, CDR2 SVGEGT.

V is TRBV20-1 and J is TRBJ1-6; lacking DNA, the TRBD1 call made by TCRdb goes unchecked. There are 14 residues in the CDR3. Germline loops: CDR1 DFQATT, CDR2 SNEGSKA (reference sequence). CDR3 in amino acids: CSARGGNTNSPLHF.

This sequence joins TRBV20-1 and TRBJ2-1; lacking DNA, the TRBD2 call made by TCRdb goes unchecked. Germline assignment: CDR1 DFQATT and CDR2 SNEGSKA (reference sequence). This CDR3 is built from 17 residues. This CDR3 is CSAFRTSRLTLVDEQFF.

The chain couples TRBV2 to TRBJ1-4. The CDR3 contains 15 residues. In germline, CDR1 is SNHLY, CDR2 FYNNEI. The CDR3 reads CASILQGLGNEKLFF.

CDR3 protein: CASSGTGGPDTQYF. The J gene is TRBJ2-3, the V gene TRBV7-2; TCRdb designates TRBD1, a call that cannot be tested without DNA. Germline V gene data show CDR1 as SGHTA and CDR2 as FQGNSA. The CDR3 spans 14 residues.

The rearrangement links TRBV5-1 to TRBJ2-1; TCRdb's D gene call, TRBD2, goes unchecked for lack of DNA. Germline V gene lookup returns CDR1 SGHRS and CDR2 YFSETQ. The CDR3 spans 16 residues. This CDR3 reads CASRPTSGSTYNEQFF.

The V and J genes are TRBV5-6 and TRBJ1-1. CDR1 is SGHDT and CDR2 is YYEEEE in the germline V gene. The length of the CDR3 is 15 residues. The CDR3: CASSLTDNMNTEAFF.

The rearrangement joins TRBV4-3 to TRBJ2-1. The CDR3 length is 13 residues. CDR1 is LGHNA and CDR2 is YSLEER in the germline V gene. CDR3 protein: CASSQVFGNEQFF.

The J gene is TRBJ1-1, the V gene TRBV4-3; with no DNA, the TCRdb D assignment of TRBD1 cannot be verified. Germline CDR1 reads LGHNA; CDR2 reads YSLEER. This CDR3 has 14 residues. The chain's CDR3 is CASSQDPQGAIAFF.

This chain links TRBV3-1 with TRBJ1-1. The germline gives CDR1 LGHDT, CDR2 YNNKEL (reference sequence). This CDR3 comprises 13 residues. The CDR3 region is CASSQWSATEAFF.

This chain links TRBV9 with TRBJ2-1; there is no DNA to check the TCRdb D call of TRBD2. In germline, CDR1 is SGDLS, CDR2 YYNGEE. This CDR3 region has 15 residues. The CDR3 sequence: CASSVETGGPGEQFF.

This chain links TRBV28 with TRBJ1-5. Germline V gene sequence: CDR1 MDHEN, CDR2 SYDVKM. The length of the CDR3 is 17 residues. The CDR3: CASRRRWRTVQDQPQHF.

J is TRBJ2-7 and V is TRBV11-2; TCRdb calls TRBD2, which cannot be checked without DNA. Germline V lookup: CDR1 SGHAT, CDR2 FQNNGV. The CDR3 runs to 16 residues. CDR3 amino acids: CASSLGVVVFSYEQYF.

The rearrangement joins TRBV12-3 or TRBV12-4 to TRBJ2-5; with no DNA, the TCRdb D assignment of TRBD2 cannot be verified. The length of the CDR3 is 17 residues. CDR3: CASSFGTSGRVDETQYF.

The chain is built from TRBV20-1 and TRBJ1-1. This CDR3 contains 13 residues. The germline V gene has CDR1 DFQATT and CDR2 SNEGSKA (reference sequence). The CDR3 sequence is CSARRTANTEAFF.

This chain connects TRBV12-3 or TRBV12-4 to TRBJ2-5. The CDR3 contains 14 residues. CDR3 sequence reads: CASSLRGPGETQYF.

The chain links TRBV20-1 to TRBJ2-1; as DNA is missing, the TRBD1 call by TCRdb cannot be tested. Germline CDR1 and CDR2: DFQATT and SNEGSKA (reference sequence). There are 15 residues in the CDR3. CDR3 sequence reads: CSSPGGPGSYNEQFF.

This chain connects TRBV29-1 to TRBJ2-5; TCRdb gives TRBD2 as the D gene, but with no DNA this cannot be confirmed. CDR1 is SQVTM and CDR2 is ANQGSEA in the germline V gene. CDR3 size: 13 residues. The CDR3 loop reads CSVEEGRGETQYF.

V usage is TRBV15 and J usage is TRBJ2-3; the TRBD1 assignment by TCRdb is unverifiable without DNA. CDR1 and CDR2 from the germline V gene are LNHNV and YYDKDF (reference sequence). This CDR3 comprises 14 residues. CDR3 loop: CATSQLRAPDTQYF.

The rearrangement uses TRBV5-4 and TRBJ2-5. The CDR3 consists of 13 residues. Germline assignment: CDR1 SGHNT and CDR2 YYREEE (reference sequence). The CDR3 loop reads CASSLGSFETQYF. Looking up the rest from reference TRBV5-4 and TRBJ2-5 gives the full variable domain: ETGVTQSPTHLIKTRGQQVTLRCSSQSGHNTVSWYQQALGQGPQFIFQYYREEENGRGNFPPRFSGLQFPNYSSELNVNALELDDSALYLCASSLGSFETQYFGPGTRLLVL.

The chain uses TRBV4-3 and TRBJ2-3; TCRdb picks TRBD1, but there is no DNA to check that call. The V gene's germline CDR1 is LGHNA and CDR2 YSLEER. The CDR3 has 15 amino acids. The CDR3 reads CASSQVKNRADTQYF.

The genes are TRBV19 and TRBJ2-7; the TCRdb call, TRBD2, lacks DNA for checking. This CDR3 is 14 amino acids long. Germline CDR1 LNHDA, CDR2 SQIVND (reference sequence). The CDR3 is CASSTQAQPHEQYF.

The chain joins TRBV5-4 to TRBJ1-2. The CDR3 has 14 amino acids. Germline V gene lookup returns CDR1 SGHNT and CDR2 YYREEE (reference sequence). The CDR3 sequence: CASSLAGANYGYTF.

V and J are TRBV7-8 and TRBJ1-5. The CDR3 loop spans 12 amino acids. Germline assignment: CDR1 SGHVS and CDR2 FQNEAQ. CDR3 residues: CASSSGNQPQHF.

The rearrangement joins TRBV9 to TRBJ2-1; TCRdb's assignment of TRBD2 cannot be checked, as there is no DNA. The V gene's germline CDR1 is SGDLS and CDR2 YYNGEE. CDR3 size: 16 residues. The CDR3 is CASSVEILAGGNEQFF.

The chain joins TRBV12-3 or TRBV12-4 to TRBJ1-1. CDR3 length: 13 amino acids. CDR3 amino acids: CATTSHGNTEAFF.